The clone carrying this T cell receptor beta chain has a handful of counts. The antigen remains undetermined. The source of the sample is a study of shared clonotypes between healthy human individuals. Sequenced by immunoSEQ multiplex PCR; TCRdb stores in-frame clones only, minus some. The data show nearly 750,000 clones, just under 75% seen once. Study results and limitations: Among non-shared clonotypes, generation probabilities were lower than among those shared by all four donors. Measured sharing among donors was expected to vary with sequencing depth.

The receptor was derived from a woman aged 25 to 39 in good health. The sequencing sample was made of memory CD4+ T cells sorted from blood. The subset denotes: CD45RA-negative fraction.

DNA for the CDR3: TGTGCCAGCAGCTTAGCGCAGGGTAGTGAGCAGTTCTTC. This codes for CASSLAQGSEQFF. This sequence joins TRBV7-6 and TRBJ2-1; weak D call: TRBD1 (5 bases). Germline V gene sequence: CDR1 SGHVS, CDR2 FNYEAQ. Trimming pared 0 bases from V and 9 bases from J, leaving 9 bases between. This CDR3 is 13 amino acids long.